Listed here is a single T cell receptor (beta chain). In the authors' workflow: The authors estimated nucleated cell counts from reference gene primer amplification. Sequencing used immunoSEQ multiplex PCR; TCRdb keeps in-frame clones, though not all of them. V, J and clone size derive from that table, while D and trimming were established from the DNA sequence. Here the sample spans more than 20,000 clones, roughly 90% being singletons. The data are from a study of blood T cell repertoires in COVID-19. Across the study: Spain, Italy and the United States supplied samples that represented acute and convalescent COVID-19. From T cells, B-cell-depleted T cells, or PBMCs came the material, which was cDNA or gDNA.

There are 13 residues in the CDR3. V lost 5 bases and J lost 0, with 7 bases in between. Looked up from germline, CDR1 is MNHEY and CDR2 is SVGAGI. The receptor was isolated from a man between 65 and 80 years old with acute or convalescent COVID-19. This rearrangement joins TRBV6-5 to TRBJ1-2; unclear D gene. Source material: peripheral blood. Here the CDR3 reads CASSRSANYGYTF. CDR3 coding DNA: TGTGCCAGCAGTCGGAGCGCTAACTATGGCTACACCTTC.